Presented here are 2 T cell receptor beta chains from one specimen sequenced in a study of neurological immune-mediated disorders. MiXCR, applied by TCRdb to the 5' RACE reads, yields one record per CDR3 protein. Among about 65,000 distinct CDR3 sequences listed, around 4% were seen once. Sequencing was done on a sample of PBMCs. These receptors came from a man over 45 with multiple sclerosis.

At least ten counts were recorded for this clonotype. The rearrangement uses TRBV4-2 and TRBJ1-5; 9 bases align to TRBD1. Germline CDR1 and CDR2: LGHNA and YNFKEQ. Trimming removed 1 base from V and 2 bases from J; junction bases left unmatched: 6. CDR3 length: 17 residues. The CDR3 loop reads CASSQVHRGRGNQPQHF. The CDR3 DNA sequence: TGTGCCAGCAGCCAAGTCCACAGGGGGCGAGGCAATCAGCCCCAGCATTTT.

This clonotype has only a few counts. The chain uses TRBV24-1 and TRBJ2-2, with D uncertain. Germline lookup yields CDR1 KGHDR and CDR2 SFDVKD. The V end lost 2 bases, the J end lost 9 bases, and 12 bases lay between the germline ends. This CDR3 spans 14 amino acids. The CDR3 region has the DNA TGTGCCACCAGTGATTCGGAAGCGCCCAGGGAGCTGTTTTTT. Translated: CATSDSEAPRELFF.